This is a list of T cell receptor beta chains from one sample in a study of T cells in localized non-small cell lung cancer. Sequencing was performed with immunoSEQ multiplex PCR; in TCRdb, only in-frame clones are kept and a portion is missing. The sample shows about 5,200 clones, 33% of them seen only once. This sample comprised lung tumor tissue, obtained before any cancer treatment. The receptors shown here come from a female donor older than 55 with stage I lung adenocarcinoma. The CDR3 runs from the conserved cysteine through the conserved F or W. Fields, in order: D gene, V gene, J gene, CDR3 length, clone size, CDR3 protein, CDR3 DNA. The D gene is left open where the match is weak. For some rows the clone size is stated as once, few or many, or as a class when expanded; others skip it.

>NA|TRBV28|TRBJ2-1|14|NA
CASRGQGPWDEQFF
TGTGCCAGCAGGGGGCAGGGCCCGTGGGATGAGCAGTTCTTC
>NA|TRBV11-3|TRBJ2-7|14|medium-sized
CASSPGAGSYEQYF
TGTGCCAGCAGCCCCGGGGCAGGTTCCTACGAGCAGTACTTC
>TRBD2|TRBV6-8|TRBJ2-5|15|NA
CASSLPGGAWETQYF
TGTGCCAGCAGCCTCCCGGGAGGGGCTTGGGAGACCCAGTACTTC
>TRBD1|TRBV11-3|TRBJ1-1|14|few
CASSYDRGGTEAFF
TGTGCCAGCAGCTACGACAGGGGGGGAACTGAAGCTTTCTTT
>NA|TRBV19|TRBJ1-1|11|few
CASSMRQEAFF
TGTGCCAGTAGTATGAGGCAGGAAGCTTTCTTT
>TRBD2|TRBV11-3|TRBJ2-1|15|medium-sized
CASSSTSGQYNEQFF
TGTGCCAGCAGCTCGACTAGCGGGCAATACAATGAGCAGTTCTTC
>TRBD1|TRBV18|TRBJ1-1|16|NA
CASSPRGRRVNTEAFF
TGTGCCAGCTCACCTAGGGGGCGCAGGGTGAACACTGAAGCTTTCTTT